A single sample is the source of the 20 T cell receptor beta chains below, sequenced in a study of T cell responses to AZD1222 COVID-19 vaccine. Only in-frame clones appear in the TCRdb table, and some are missing; sequencing was by immunoSEQ multiplex PCR. The sample has 150,000 or so clones; 70% to 90% are singletons. The sequences come from peripheral blood, collected on day 0 of AZD1222 vaccination. The origin of the receptors is an adult in good health.

This clone was observed once. The chain recombines TRBV2 with TRBJ1-2; 10 bases are shared with TRBD1. Unmatched junction bases numbered 6, after V lost 6 bases and J lost 8 bases. Germline V CDR1 and CDR2: SNHLY, FYNNEI. The CDR3 is 13 residues long. In DNA form, the CDR3 reads TGTGCCAGCAGCCAGACAGGGGGCAAAGGCTACACCTTC. This gives the protein CASSQTGGKGYTF.

The J gene is TRBJ1-2, the V gene TRBV7-9; perhaps TRBD1 as D (5 bases). CDR3 size: 16 residues. CDR1 SEHNR and CDR2 FQNEAQ come from the germline V gene (reference sequence). The ends were cut back, 3 bases at V and 5 bases at J, with 19 bases in the middle. The CDR3 DNA reads TGTGCCAGCAGCTTCGGGGACGCGCGACTGGGGTATGGCTACACCTTC. It translates to CASSFGDARLGYGYTF.

The V and J genes are TRBV3-1 (or the pseudogene TRBV3-2) and TRBJ2-4, with D unresolved. Germline CDR1 and CDR2: LGHDT and YNNKEL (reference sequence). V was cut by 1 base and J by 3 bases, with 7 bases left in between. This CDR3 comprises 14 residues. CDR3 nucleotide sequence: TGTGCCAGCAGCCAAGTAAGGGACAAAAACATTCAGTACTTC. This sequence encodes CASSQVRDKNIQYF.

The CDR3 region is CASSLRGGGGGTEAFF. The CDR3 DNA follows: TGTGCCAGCAGCTTAAGAGGGGGAGGGGGCGGCACTGAAGCTTTCTTT. The chain links TRBV7-8 to TRBJ1-1, with 7 bases fitting TRBD1. Germline CDR1 is SGHVS and CDR2 is FQNEAQ. This CDR3 region has 16 residues. J was trimmed by 4 bases and V by 2 bases; bases with no gene match: 10.

The chain uses TRBV5-1 and TRBJ1-3; D is ambiguous. Germline CDR1 SGHRS, CDR2 YFSETQ. The length of the CDR3 is 16 residues. Trimming pared 1 base from V and 0 bases from J, leaving 11 bases between. CDR3 nucleotides: TGCGCCAGCAGCTTGAGTGAGACGACCTCTGGAAACACCATATATTTT. Protein: CASSLSETTSGNTIYF.

V is TRBV6-5 and J is TRBJ1-2; TRBD1 matches 7 bases. Germline V lookup: CDR1 MNHEY, CDR2 SVGAGI. The CDR3 runs to 15 residues. The junction had 3 bases not matched to a gene; V was cut back by 2 bases and J by 0 bases. CDR3 nucleotide sequence: TGTGCCAGCAGTTACGGGACAGCATCTAACTATGGCTACACCTTC. Protein: CASSYGTASNYGYTF.

The CDR3: CASSQGIGQGNGYTF. CDR3 bases: TGTGCCAGCAGCCAAGGGATAGGACAGGGGAATGGCTACACCTTC. The chain combines TRBV7-3 with TRBJ1-2, with TRBD1 identical over 9 bases. Per germline, CDR1 SGHTA and CDR2 FQGTGA. The CDR3 length is 15 residues. V gave up 5 bases and J gave up 6 bases; unmatched junction bases: 10.

V and J are TRBV19 and TRBJ1-1; weak D call: TRBD1 (6 bases). CDR3 length: 16 amino acids. V lost 3 bases, J lost 4 bases, and 18 bases lay in between. Germline V CDR1 and CDR2: LNHDA, SQIVND (reference sequence). The CDR3 here is CASSIGVVVGGTEAFF. The CDR3 DNA follows: TGTGCCAGTAGTATTGGGGTCGTGGTAGGGGGCACTGAAGCTTTCTTT. Full variable domain (outside the CDR3, taken from reference TRBV19 and TRBJ1-1): DGGITQSPKYLFRKEGQNVTLSCEQNLNHDAMYWYRQDPGQGLRLIYYSQIVNDFQKGDIAEGYSVSREKKESFPLTVTSAQKNPTAFYLCASSIGVVVGGTEAFFGQGTRLTVV.

The rearrangement uses TRBV6-5 and TRBJ1-1; 8 bases are shared with TRBD1. CDR1 is MNHEY, CDR2 SVGAGI, per germline. V was pared by 6 bases and J by 5 bases, with 5 bases of the junction left unmatched. The CDR3 length is 13 residues. Here the CDR3 DNA reads TGTGCCAGCAGAAGACAGGGGTGGACTGAAGCTTTCTTT. Translating gives CASRRQGWTEAFF.

The chain combines TRBV19 with TRBJ2-3; D remains unclear. Germline CDR1 reads LNHDA; CDR2 reads SQIVND (reference sequence). Trimming cost V 5 bases and J 2 bases, with 5 bases left between them. The CDR3 consists of 12 residues. In DNA, the CDR3 is TGTGCCAGTAGTCGGTTCACAGATACGCAGTATTTT. Encoded protein: CASSRFTDTQYF.

This chain links TRBV15 with TRBJ2-7; D possibly corresponds to TRBD2 (5 bases). V lost 0 bases, J lost 2 bases, and 11 bases lay in between. The CDR3 is made up of 15 amino acids. Germline CDR1 is LNHNV and CDR2 is YYDKDF (reference sequence). CDR3 nucleotide sequence: TGTGCCACCAGCAGAGATGTGACTAACACCTACGAGCAGTACTTC. Its translation is CATSRDVTNTYEQYF.

This clone came up once. The chain employs TRBV4-3 and TRBJ2-7, with unresolved D. The CDR3 contains 16 residues. V lost 2 bases to trimming and J lost 0 bases, with 14 bases between them. Per germline, CDR1 LGHNA and CDR2 YSLEER. CDR3 region: CASSQSLGDPSYEQYF. CDR3 DNA: TGCGCCAGCAGCCAAAGTTTAGGCGATCCCTCCTACGAGCAGTACTTC.

This clone has just one count. This sequence joins TRBV27 and TRBJ2-7; unclear D gene. Trimming shortened V by 8 bases and J by 2 bases, and 10 bases separated the two germline ends. Germline-derived CDR1 and CDR2 are MNHEY and SMNVEV (reference sequence). This CDR3 is built from 12 residues. Here the CDR3 DNA reads TGTGCCAGCGGTGGAGCCCCCTACGAGCAGTACTTC. Protein sequence: CASGGAPYEQYF.

This clone was seen a few times. This chain uses TRBV7-3 with TRBJ1-5; TRBD1 aligns across 7 bases. The V segment lost 4 bases and the J segment 6 bases; nucleotides outside the gene matches: 6. Germline CDR1 and CDR2: SGHTA and FQGTGA. The CDR3 runs 14 residues. CDR3 DNA sequence: TGTGCCAGCAGCTCGGACAGGTCGTTTCAGCCCCAGCATTTT. Residues: CASSSDRSFQPQHF. Using reference TRBV7-3 and TRBJ1-5 for the parts outside the CDR3, the full variable domain is GAGVSQTPSNKVTEKGKYVELRCDPISGHTALYWYRQSLGQGPEFLIYFQGTGAADDSGLPNDRFFAVRPEGSVSTLKIQRTERGDSAVYLCASSSDRSFQPQHFGDGTRLSIL.

This clone has only a few counts. The rearrangement links TRBV5-1 to TRBJ2-7; D call uncertain. Germline V gene data show CDR1 as SGHRS and CDR2 as YFSETQ. V shed 0 bases and J shed 2 bases, with 6 bases lying between them. This CDR3 is built from 13 residues. The CDR3 sequence: CASSLGSTYEQYF. In DNA, the CDR3 is TGCGCCAGCAGCTTGGGGTCCACCTACGAGCAGTACTTC.

The CDR3 bases are TGTGCCAGCAGCAACGGACAGGGGCGAGACACTGAAGCTTTCTTT. Protein product: CASSNGQGRDTEAFF. The chain uses TRBV6-5 and TRBJ1-1, with 9 positions matching TRBD1. Germline V gives CDR1 MNHEY, CDR2 SVGAGI. V trimming: 6 bases; J trimming: 3 bases; junction bases outside the gene matches: 8. The CDR3 extends over 15 amino acids.

J is TRBJ1-2 and V is TRBV6-5, with D unresolved. CDR1 and CDR2 (germline): MNHEY, SVGAGI. V dropped 0 bases and J dropped 5 bases, with 7 bases sitting between them. The CDR3 loop spans 13 amino acids. CDR3 sequence: CASSYSQLYGYTF. In DNA form, the CDR3 reads TGTGCCAGCAGTTACTCCCAGCTATATGGCTACACCTTC.

The rearrangement uses TRBV9 and TRBJ2-3; 11 nucleotides match TRBD2. Trimming cost V 4 bases and J 4 bases; bases outside gene matches: 5. Germline V gene data show CDR1 as SGDLS and CDR2 as YYNGEE. This CDR3 region has 15 residues. The CDR3 region is CASSTLAGDSDTQYF. CDR3 nucleotide sequence: TGTGCCAGCAGCACACTAGCGGGAGACTCAGATACGCAGTATTTT. The full variable domain, with the rest looked up from reference TRBV9 and TRBJ2-3, is DSGVTQTPKHLITATGQRVTLRCSPRSGDLSVYWYQQSLDQGLQFLIQYYNGEERAKGNILERFSAQQFPDLHSELNLSSLELGDSALYFCASSTLAGDSDTQYFGPGTRLTVL.

DNA of the CDR3: TGTGCCAGCAGTGACTCAGGACTAGCGGGAGGAGGTACAGATACGCAGTATTTT. Protein sequence: CASSDSGLAGGGTDTQYF. The gene calls are TRBV6-4 and TRBJ2-3; 14 bases agree with TRBD2. In germline, CDR1 is MRHNA, CDR2 SNTAGT. V lost 0 bases and J lost 3; bases outside the gene matches: 5. The CDR3 is made up of 18 amino acids.

This sequence joins TRBV5-6 and TRBJ2-1, with 14 bases matching TRBD2. This CDR3 region has 16 residues. The V and J ends lost 4 bases and 4 bases, in that order; junction bases with no gene match: 4. Germline CDR1 SGHDT, CDR2 YYEEEE. Here the CDR3 reads CASSLRTSGGYNEQFF. The CDR3 DNA reads as TGTGCCAGCAGCCTAAGGACTAGCGGGGGGTACAATGAGCAGTTCTTC.